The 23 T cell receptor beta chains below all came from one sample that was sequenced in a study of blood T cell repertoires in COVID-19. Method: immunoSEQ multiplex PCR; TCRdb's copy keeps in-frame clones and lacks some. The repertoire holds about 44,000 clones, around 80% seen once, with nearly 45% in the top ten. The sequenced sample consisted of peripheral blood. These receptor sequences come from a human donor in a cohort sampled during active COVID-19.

CDR3 protein: CASSQDGRGGAFF. The CDR3 nucleotides are TGTGCCAGCAGCCAAGATGGGAGGGGGGGAGCTTTCTTT. The chain employs TRBV3-1 (or the pseudogene TRBV3-2) and TRBJ1-1, with a tentative D call TRBD1 (6 bases). V lost 0 bases and J 10 bases, leaving 12 bases between the germline ends. This CDR3 contains 13 residues. Looked up from germline, CDR1 is LGHDT and CDR2 is YNNKEL (reference sequence).

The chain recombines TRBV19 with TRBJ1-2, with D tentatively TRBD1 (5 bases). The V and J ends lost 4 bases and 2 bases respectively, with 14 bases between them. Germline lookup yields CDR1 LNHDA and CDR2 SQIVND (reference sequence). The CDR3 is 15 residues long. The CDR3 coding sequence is TGTGCCAGTAGTACCCGGGGGGAAGGGAACTATGGCTACACCTTC. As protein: CASSTRGEGNYGYTF.

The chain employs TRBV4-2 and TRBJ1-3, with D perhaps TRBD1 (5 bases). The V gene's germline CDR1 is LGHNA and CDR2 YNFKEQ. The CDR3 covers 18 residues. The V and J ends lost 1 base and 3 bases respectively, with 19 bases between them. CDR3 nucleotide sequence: TGTGCCAGCAGCCAAGGGAGCGGGCTTGGGGGGGTTGGAAACACCATATATTTT. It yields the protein CASSQGSGLGGVGNTIYF.

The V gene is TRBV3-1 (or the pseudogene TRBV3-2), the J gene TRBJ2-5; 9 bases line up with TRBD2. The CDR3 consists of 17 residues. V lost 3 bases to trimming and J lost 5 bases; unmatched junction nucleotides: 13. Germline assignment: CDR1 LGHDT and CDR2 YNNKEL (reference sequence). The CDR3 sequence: CASSHTKGTSLQETQYF. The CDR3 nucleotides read TGTGCCAGCAGCCATACAAAAGGGACTAGCCTTCAGGAGACCCAGTACTTC.

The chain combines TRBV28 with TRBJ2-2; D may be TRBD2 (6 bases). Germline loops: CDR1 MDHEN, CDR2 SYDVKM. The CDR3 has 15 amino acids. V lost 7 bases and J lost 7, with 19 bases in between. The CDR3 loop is CASNRGGGAGGELFF. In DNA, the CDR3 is TGTGCCAGCAACCGGGGAGGAGGGGCGGGCGGGGAGCTGTTTTTT. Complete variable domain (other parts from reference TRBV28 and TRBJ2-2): DVKVTQSSRYLVKRTGEKVFLECVQDMDHENMFWYRQDPGLGLRLIYFSYDVKMKEKGDIPEGYSVSREKKERFSLILESASTNQTSMYLCASNRGGGAGGELFFGEGSRLTVL.

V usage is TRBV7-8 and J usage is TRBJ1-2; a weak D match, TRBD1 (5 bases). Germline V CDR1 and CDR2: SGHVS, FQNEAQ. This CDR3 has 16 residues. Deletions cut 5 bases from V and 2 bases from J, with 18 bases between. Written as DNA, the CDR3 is TGTGCCAGCAGCCCCTTCCGGGGGGGAGGGAACTATGGCTACACCTTC. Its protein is CASSPFRGGGNYGYTF.

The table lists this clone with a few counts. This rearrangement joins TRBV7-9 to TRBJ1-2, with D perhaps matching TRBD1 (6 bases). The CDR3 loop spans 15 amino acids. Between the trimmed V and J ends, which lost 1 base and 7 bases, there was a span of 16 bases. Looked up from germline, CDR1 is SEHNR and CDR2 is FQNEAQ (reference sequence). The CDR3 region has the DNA TGTGCCAGCAGCTTAGTTGCGGGGGCAGTTGGTGGCTACACCTTC. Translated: CASSLVAGAVGGYTF.

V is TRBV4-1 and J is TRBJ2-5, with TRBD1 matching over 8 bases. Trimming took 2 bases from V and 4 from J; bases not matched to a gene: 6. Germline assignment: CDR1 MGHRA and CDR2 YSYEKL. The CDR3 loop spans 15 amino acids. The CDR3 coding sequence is TGCGCCAGCAGCCAACCGGGACAGGCGAGAGAGACCCAGTACTTC. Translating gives CASSQPGQARETQYF.

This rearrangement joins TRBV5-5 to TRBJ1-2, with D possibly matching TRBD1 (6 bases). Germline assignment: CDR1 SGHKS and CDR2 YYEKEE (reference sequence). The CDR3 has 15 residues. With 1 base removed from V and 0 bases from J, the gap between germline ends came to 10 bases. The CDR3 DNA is TGTGCCAGCAGCTTGCAAGGGACATCTAACTATGGCTACACCTTC. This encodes CASSLQGTSNYGYTF.

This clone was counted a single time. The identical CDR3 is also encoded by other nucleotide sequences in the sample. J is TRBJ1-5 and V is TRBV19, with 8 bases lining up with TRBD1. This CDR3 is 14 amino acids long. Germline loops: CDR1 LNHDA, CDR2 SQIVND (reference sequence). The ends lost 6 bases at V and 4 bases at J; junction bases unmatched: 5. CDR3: CASSGTGGNQPQHF. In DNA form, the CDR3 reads TGTGCCAGTAGCGGGACAGGCGGTAATCAGCCCCAGCATTTT.

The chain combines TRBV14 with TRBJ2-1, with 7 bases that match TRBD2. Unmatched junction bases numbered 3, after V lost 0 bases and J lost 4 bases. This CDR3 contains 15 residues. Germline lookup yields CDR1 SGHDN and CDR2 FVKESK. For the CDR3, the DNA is TGTGCCAGCAGCCAAGATCAGGGAGGGTACAATGAGCAGTTCTTC. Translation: CASSQDQGGYNEQFF.

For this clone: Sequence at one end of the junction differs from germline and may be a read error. The CDR3 is CASRPGDGMFSF. CDR3 in DNA: TGTGCCAGCAGACCGGGGGACGGGATGTTTTCCTTC. The chain links TRBV7-9 to TRBJ1-2; TRBD1 is a possible D gene (5 bases). Per the germline V gene, CDR1 is SEHNR and CDR2 is FQNEAQ (reference sequence). The CDR3 covers 12 residues. The full variable domain, rest sourced from reference TRBV7-9 and TRBJ1-2, is DTGVSQNPRHKITKRGQNVTFRCDPISEHNRLYWYRQTLGQGPEFLTYFQNEAQLEKSRLLSDRFSAERPKGSFSTLEIQRTEQGDSAMYLCASRPGDGMFSFGSGTRLTVV.

CDR3 region: CASSPEQGAESPLHF. For the CDR3, the DNA is TGTGCCAGCTCACCCGAACAGGGGGCCGAATCACCCCTCCACTTT. The chain recombines TRBV18 with TRBJ1-6; 9 nucleotides line up with TRBD1. Looked up from germline, CDR1 is KGHSH and CDR2 is LQKENI. The CDR3 covers 15 residues. V lost 3 bases to trimming and J lost 10 bases; unmatched junction nucleotides: 7.

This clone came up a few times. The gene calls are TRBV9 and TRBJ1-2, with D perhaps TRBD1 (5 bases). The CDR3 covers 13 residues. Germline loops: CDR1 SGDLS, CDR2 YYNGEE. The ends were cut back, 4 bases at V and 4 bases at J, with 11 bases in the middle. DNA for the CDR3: TGTGCCAGCAGCCCTAGGGGTGGCTATGGCTACACCTTC. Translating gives CASSPRGGYGYTF.

CDR3 residues: CASSTRQGATVYEQYF. CDR3 DNA sequence: TGTGCCAGCAGTACGCGACAGGGGGCAACTGTGTACGAGCAGTACTTC. The rearrangement joins TRBV27 to TRBJ2-7; TRBD1 matches 10 bases. Germline values: CDR1 MNHEY, CDR2 SMNVEV (reference sequence). The CDR3 extends over 16 amino acids. V shed 5 bases, J shed 4 bases, and the junction held 11 bases outside the gene matches.

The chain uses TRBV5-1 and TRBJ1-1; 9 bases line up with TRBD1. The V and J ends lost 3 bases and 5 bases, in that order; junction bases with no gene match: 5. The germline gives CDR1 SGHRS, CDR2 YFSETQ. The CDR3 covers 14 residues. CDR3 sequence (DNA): TGCGCCAGCAGCTGGACAGGGGAAGGGACTGAAGCTTTCTTT. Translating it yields CASSWTGEGTEAFF.

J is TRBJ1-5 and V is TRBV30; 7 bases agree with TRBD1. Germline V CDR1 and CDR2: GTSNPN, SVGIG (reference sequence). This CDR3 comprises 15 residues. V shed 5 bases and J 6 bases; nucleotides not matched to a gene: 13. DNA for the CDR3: TGTGCCTGGGGTTGGGCAGGCAGGGGGAGTCAGCCCCAGCATTTT. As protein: CAWGWAGRGSQPQHF. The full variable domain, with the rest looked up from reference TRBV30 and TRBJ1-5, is SQTIHQWPATLVQPVGSPLSLECTVEGTSNPNLYWYRQAAGRGLQLLFYSVGIGQISSEVPQNLSASRPQDRQFILSSKKLLLSDSGFYLCAWGWAGRGSQPQHFGDGTRLSIL.

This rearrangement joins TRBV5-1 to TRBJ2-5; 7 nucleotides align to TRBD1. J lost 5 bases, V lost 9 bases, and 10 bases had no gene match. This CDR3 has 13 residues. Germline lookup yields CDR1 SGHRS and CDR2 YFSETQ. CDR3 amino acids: CATAEGARETQYF. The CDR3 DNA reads TGCGCCACAGCCGAGGGGGCTAGGGAGACCCAGTACTTC.

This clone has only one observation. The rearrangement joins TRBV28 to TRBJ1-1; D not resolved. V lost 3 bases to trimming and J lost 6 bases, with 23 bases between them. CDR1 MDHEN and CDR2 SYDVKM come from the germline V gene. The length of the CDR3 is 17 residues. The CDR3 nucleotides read TGTGCCAGCAGTTTTTGGTGGTCGAGCCAGGCCTATCCTGAAGCTTTCTTT. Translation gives CASSFWWSSQAYPEAFF.

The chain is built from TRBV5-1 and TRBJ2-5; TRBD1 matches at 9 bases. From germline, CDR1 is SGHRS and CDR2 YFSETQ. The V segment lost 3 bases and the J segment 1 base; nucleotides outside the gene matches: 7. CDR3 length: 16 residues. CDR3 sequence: CASSWGDRDFQETQYF. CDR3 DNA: TGCGCCAGCAGCTGGGGGGACAGGGATTTCCAAGAGACCCAGTACTTC.

CDR3 residues: CASSEVGRTKNIQYF. As DNA, the CDR3 is TGTGCCAGCAGTGAAGTGGGCAGGACCAAAAACATTCAGTACTTC. The rearrangement links TRBV6-1 to TRBJ2-4; D not certain. The CDR3 length is 15 residues. Germline lookup yields CDR1 MNHNS and CDR2 SASEGT. V was trimmed by 1 base and J by 2 bases, leaving 9 bases between them.

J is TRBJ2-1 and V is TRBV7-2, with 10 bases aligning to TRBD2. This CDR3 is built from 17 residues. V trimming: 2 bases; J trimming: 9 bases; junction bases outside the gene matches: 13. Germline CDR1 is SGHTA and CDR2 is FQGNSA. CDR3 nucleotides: TGTGCCAGCAGCTTATTTTTTAGCGGGGGGACCTCGAGTGAGCAGTTCTTC. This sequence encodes CASSLFFSGGTSSEQFF.

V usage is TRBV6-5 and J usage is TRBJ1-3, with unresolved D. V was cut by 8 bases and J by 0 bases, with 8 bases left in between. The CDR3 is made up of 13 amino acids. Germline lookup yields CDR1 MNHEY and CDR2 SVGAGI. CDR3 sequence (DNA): TGTGCCAGCTTTTCGTTCTCTGGAAACACCATATATTTT. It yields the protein CASFSFSGNTIYF.